This paragraph reports one T cell receptor beta chain. Using its own MiXCR run on the 5' RACE reads, TCRdb lists one record per CDR3 protein. The sample records tens of thousands of distinct CDR3 sequences, more than 5.5% being singletons. The sample originates from a study of T cells after yellow fever vaccination. This CDR3 comprises 11 residues. V lost 3 bases and J 12 bases, leaving 11 bases between the germline ends. Germline-derived CDR1 and CDR2 are MGHRA and YSYEKL. The source of this sequence is a man aged 18 to 29 who received the YFV17D yellow fever vaccine. The gene calls are TRBV4-1 and TRBJ1-1; the D is unclear. Sequencing was performed on CD8+ T cells sorted from PBMCs, taken about 5 days after the first yellow fever vaccination. The CDR3 nucleotides read TGCGCCAGCAGCCACTCTAAGGTGACTTTCTTT. This codes for CASSHSKVTFF.